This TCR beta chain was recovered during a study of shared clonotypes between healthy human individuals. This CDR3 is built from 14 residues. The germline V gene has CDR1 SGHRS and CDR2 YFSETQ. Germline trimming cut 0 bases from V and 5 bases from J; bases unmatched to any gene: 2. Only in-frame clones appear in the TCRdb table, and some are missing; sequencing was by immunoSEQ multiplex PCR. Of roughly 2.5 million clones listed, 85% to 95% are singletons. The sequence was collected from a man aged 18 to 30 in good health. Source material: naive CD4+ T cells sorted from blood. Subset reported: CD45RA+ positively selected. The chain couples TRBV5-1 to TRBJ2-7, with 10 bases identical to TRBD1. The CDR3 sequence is CASSLGGTGDEQYF. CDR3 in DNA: TGCGCCAGCAGCTTGGGTGGGACAGGGGACGAGCAGTACTTC.